These 32 T cell receptor beta chains originate from one sample sequenced in a study of OX40 agonist ivuxolimab in advanced cancers. The receptor library was made with the immunoSEQ multiplex PCR assay. TCRdb re-hosts the immuneACCESS table, in-frame sequences only. Its copies lack some clones; in the studies checked, an unresolved V gene accounts for under half of them, and the cause for the rest is not known. A total of just under 20,000 clones appear in this sample, around four fifths of them only once. The ten largest clones take up approximately 10% of the sample. The sample consisted of CD4+ or CD8+ T cells sorted from blood, taken in a trial of the OX40 agonist ivuxolimab. All receptors derive from an adult with an advanced solid tumor such as melanoma, head and neck, liver or kidney cancer.

The V gene is TRBV10-3, the J gene TRBJ2-1; 11 nucleotides line up with TRBD2. In germline, CDR1 is ENHRY, CDR2 SYGVKD. CDR3 length: 12 amino acids. J was trimmed by 7 bases and V by 11 bases; bases with no gene match: 4. Written as DNA, the CDR3 is TGTGCCCTGGGGACTAGCGGAAATGAGCAGTTCTTC. It encodes CALGTSGNEQFF.

This clone has a single count. As DNA, the CDR3 is TGTGCCAGCAGCTTGAGACAGGGCGAGTACGGCTACACCTTC. This sequence encodes CASSLRQGEYGYTF. V gene TRBV7-9 combines with J gene TRBJ1-2, with TRBD1 matching 7 bases. Germline trimming cut 3 bases from V and 8 bases from J; bases unmatched to any gene: 9. The germline CDR1 and CDR2 sequences are SEHNR and FQNEAQ (reference sequence). The CDR3 runs to 14 residues.

This clone was counted only a few times. The chain joins TRBV6-6 to TRBJ1-2; 7 positions agree with TRBD1. Trimming took 5 bases from V and 4 from J; bases not matched to a gene: 1. The germline V gene has CDR1 MNHNY and CDR2 SVGAGI (reference sequence). This CDR3 region has 12 residues. CDR3 protein: CASSQGVYGYTF. The CDR3 region has the DNA TGTGCCAGCAGTCAGGGGGTCTATGGCTACACCTTC.

The chain links TRBV6-5 to TRBJ2-7; TRBD2 matches at 11 bases. Germline lookup yields CDR1 MNHEY and CDR2 SVGAGI. This CDR3 comprises 13 residues. Trimming took 6 bases from V and 2 from J; bases not matched to a gene: 0. CDR3 bases: TGTGCCAGCAGGACTAGCGGGACCTACGAGCAGTACTTC. As protein: CASRTSGTYEQYF.

The chain carries TRBV6-1 and TRBJ2-2, with unresolved D. Trimming took 3 bases from V and 1 from J, leaving 9 bases between them. CDR3 length equals 15 residues. Germline assignment: CDR1 MNHNS and CDR2 SASEGT. CDR3 nucleotide sequence: TGTGCCAGCAGTGAGGTGACACGGAACACCGGGGAGCTGTTTTTT. Protein: CASSEVTRNTGELFF.

This chain joins TRBV15 and TRBJ2-7, with D hard to call. V was shortened by 6 bases and J by 2 bases, with 11 bases between the two germline ends. CDR3 length: 13 residues. Germline V gene data show CDR1 as LNHNV and CDR2 as YYDKDF (reference sequence). CDR3 protein: CATSDGMAYEQYF. As DNA, the CDR3 is TGTGCCACCAGTGACGGCATGGCCTACGAGCAGTACTTC.

This chain uses TRBV27 with TRBJ2-7, with TRBD2 identical over 10 bases. CDR1 MNHEY and CDR2 SMNVEV come from the germline V gene (reference sequence). J gave up 4 bases and V 6 bases, and 9 bases lay outside the gene matches. This CDR3 is 15 amino acids long. The CDR3 nucleotides read TGTGCCAGCAGGACGGAGCGGGAGGGCTTGTACGAGCAGTACTTC. It yields the protein CASRTEREGLYEQYF.

The chain couples TRBV11-3 to TRBJ2-1; D not certain. Germline CDR1 SGHNT, CDR2 YENEEA. The CDR3 sequence is 13 residues long. V was shortened by 9 bases and J by 6 bases, with 15 bases between the two germline ends. The CDR3 spells CASEEPGSNEQFF. CDR3 DNA: TGTGCCAGTGAAGAGCCTGGATCCAATGAGCAGTTCTTC.

A few counts support this clone. V is TRBV5-1 and J is TRBJ1-2, with unresolved D. The CDR3 loop spans 12 amino acids. Trimming removed 1 base from V and 7 bases from J, with 8 bases in between. Germline assignment: CDR1 SGHRS and CDR2 YFSETQ. The CDR3 region is CASSLQESGYTF. The CDR3 nucleotides read TGCGCCAGCAGCTTGCAGGAGTCTGGCTACACCTTC. Supplemented by reference TRBV5-1 and TRBJ1-2, the full variable domain reads KAGVTQTPRYLIKTRGQQVTLSCSPISGHRSVSWYQQTPGQGLQFLFEYFSETQRNKGNFPGRFSGRQFSNSRSEMNVSTLELGDSALYLCASSLQESGYTFGSGTRLTVV.

The rearrangement uses TRBV28 and TRBJ2-1, with 7 bases fitting TRBD2. The V and J ends lost 4 bases and 7 bases, in that order; junction bases with no gene match: 4. The CDR3 runs 13 residues. Germline assignment: CDR1 MDHEN and CDR2 SYDVKM. The CDR3 spells CASSWGRGNEQFF. CDR3 bases: TGTGCCAGCAGTTGGGGGAGGGGTAATGAGCAGTTCTTC.

V and J are TRBV27 and TRBJ1-1; the D gene is possibly TRBD1 (5 bases). The CDR3 contains 13 residues. The V gene lost 3 bases and the J gene lost 7 bases, with 12 bases spanning the gap. Per the germline V gene, CDR1 is MNHEY and CDR2 is SMNVEV (reference sequence). The CDR3 region has the DNA TGTGCCAGCAGTTTGGGCAGGGCCAGTGAAGCTTTCTTT. Protein product: CASSLGRASEAFF.

This clone was detected once. The chain links TRBV7-2 to TRBJ2-1; 12 nucleotides match TRBD2. The CDR3 spans 14 residues. Germline values: CDR1 SGHTA, CDR2 FQGNSA. V lost 6 bases to trimming and J lost 4 bases; unmatched junction nucleotides: 1. The CDR3 region is CASRGTSGYNEQFF. For the CDR3, the DNA is TGTGCCAGCAGAGGGACTAGCGGGTACAATGAGCAGTTCTTC.

Only a few counts were recorded for this clone. The gene calls are TRBV10-2 and TRBJ2-1, with TRBD2 identical over 9 bases. V dropped 4 bases and J dropped 8; count of bases not matched to a gene: 6. Per the germline V gene, CDR1 is WSHSY and CDR2 is SAAADI. This CDR3 has 14 amino acids. The CDR3 DNA sequence: TGCGCCAGCAGTGGGCGGGAGGGCCGTCATGAGCAGTTCTTC. This codes for CASSGREGRHEQFF.

The rearrangement links TRBV30 to TRBJ1-5, with D possibly matching TRBD1 (5 bases). Trimming took off 4 bases at V and 3 bases at J, with 7 bases between the two ends. This CDR3 contains 12 residues. The V gene's germline CDR1 is GTSNPN and CDR2 SVGIG (reference sequence). The CDR3 protein is CAWTGTNQPQHF. Written as DNA, the CDR3 is TGTGCCTGGACAGGGACCAATCAGCCCCAGCATTTT.

This chain joins TRBV29-1 and TRBJ2-7; 9 positions agree with TRBD2. From germline, CDR1 is SQVTM and CDR2 ANQGSEA. This CDR3 has 12 amino acids. V shed 7 bases and J 7 bases; nucleotides not matched to a gene: 8. CDR3 in DNA: TGCAGCGCCGGACTAGCGCGAGAGGAGCAGTACTTC. This sequence encodes CSAGLAREEQYF.

The rearrangement uses TRBV11-2 and TRBJ2-5; D ambiguous. Germline V gene lookup returns CDR1 SGHAT and CDR2 FQNNGV. The CDR3 has 16 amino acids. Trimming removed 3 bases at V and 2 bases at J, with 16 bases between. The CDR3 DNA is TGTGCCAGCAGCTTCGAGCCCTCGCGCGGACAAGAGACCCAGTACTTC. Amino acids: CASSFEPSRGQETQYF.

The chain has TRBV29-1 and TRBJ2-1, with D maybe TRBD2 (6 bases). The CDR3 spans 11 residues. Germline-derived CDR1 and CDR2 are SQVTM and ANQGSEA. V was pared by 3 bases and J by 6 bases, with 6 bases between. The CDR3 region has the DNA TGCAGCGTTGAGGGGGGCAATGAGCAGTTCTTC. Residues: CSVEGGNEQFF.

The chain carries TRBV27 and TRBJ1-1; D not resolved. V shed 3 bases and J shed 4 bases, with 15 bases lying between them. Looked up from germline, CDR1 is MNHEY and CDR2 is SMNVEV (reference sequence). The CDR3 runs 15 residues. This CDR3 is CASSLGGGGITEAFF. The CDR3 DNA reads TGTGCCAGCAGTTTGGGTGGAGGTGGGATCACTGAAGCTTTCTTT.

The chain carries TRBV5-4 and TRBJ2-7, with 15 bases identical to TRBD2. The germline V gene encodes CDR1 SGHNT and CDR2 YYREEE (reference sequence). J was trimmed by 6 bases and V by 4 bases; bases with no gene match: 8. This CDR3 contains 16 residues. CDR3 DNA sequence: TGTGCCAGCAGCCGGACTAGCGGGAGGGCCGATCTCGAGCAGTACTTC. It is translated as CASSRTSGRADLEQYF.

This clone appeared once. This chain links TRBV9 with TRBJ2-1, with 11 nucleotides matching TRBD2. Germline assignment: CDR1 SGDLS and CDR2 YYNGEE. The CDR3 extends over 18 amino acids. The junction had 9 bases not matched to a gene; V was cut back by 0 bases and J by 4 bases. CDR3 coding DNA: TGTGCCAGCAGCGTAGTAATATTGGGACTAGCGGAATACAATGAGCAGTTCTTC. Protein sequence: CASSVVILGLAEYNEQFF.

The chain couples TRBV5-5 to TRBJ2-7, with D unresolved. This CDR3 comprises 16 residues. Trimming removed 4 bases from V and 3 bases from J, with 20 bases in between. The germline V gene has CDR1 SGHKS and CDR2 YYEKEE (reference sequence). CDR3 loop: CASSPQSPGRLYEQYF. CDR3 bases: TGTGCCAGCAGCCCCCAAAGCCCAGGTCGGCTCTACGAGCAGTACTTC.

CDR3 loop: CSVESGKSDTQYF. For the CDR3, the DNA is TGCAGCGTTGAATCCGGGAAATCAGATACGCAGTATTTT. The chain has TRBV29-1 and TRBJ2-3; D is perhaps TRBD2 (5 bases). CDR1 is SQVTM, CDR2 ANQGSEA, per germline. V was shortened by 2 bases and J by 4 bases, with 10 bases between the two germline ends. This CDR3 has 13 residues.

CDR3 nucleotides: TGTGCCAGCAGTGAAGCGCTTTCTCAGCCCCAGCATTTT. As protein: CASSEALSQPQHF. The V gene is TRBV6-1, the J gene TRBJ1-5, with D hard to call. V lost 0 bases and J lost 6, with 6 bases in between. The CDR3 extends over 13 amino acids. CDR1 is MNHNS, CDR2 SASEGT, per germline.

In nucleotides, the CDR3 is TGTGCCAGCAGCCCCGGAGGAGGGGATTCACCCCTCCACTTT. Its protein product is CASSPGGGDSPLHF. V gene TRBV7-9 combines with J gene TRBJ1-6, with D perhaps TRBD1 (5 bases). CDR1 and CDR2 (germline): SEHNR, FQNEAQ (reference sequence). This CDR3 has 14 residues. V was pared by 5 bases and J by 8 bases, with 13 bases between.

The V gene is TRBV5-6, the J gene TRBJ2-5; weak D call: TRBD1 (6 bases). V dropped 4 bases and J dropped 4 bases, with 14 bases sitting between them. The CDR3 loop spans 14 amino acids. Germline V gene sequence: CDR1 SGHDT, CDR2 YYEEEE. In DNA form, the CDR3 reads TGTGCCAGCAGCACCGACAGGACGGGAGAGACCCAGTACTTC. Its translation is CASSTDRTGETQYF.

V gene TRBV11-2 combines with J gene TRBJ2-1; possibly TRBD2 for D (6 bases). Trimming removed 2 bases at V and 13 bases at J, with 9 bases between. The length of the CDR3 is 11 residues. Germline CDR1 reads SGHAT; CDR2 reads FQNNGV. The CDR3 DNA reads as TGTGCCAGCAGCTTACGGAGGGACCAGTTCTTC. Its translation is CASSLRRDQFF.

This clone was seen once. The chain has TRBV14 and TRBJ2-5; 10 nucleotides align to TRBD2. Germline lookup yields CDR1 SGHDN and CDR2 FVKESK. Trimming removed 0 bases from V and 0 bases from J; junction bases left unmatched: 4. CDR3 size: 17 residues. The CDR3 coding sequence is TGTGCCAGCAGCCAAGAACTAGCGGGAAGAAACCAAGAGACCCAGTACTTC. It specifies CASSQELAGRNQETQYF.

This clone was observed once. The V and J genes are TRBV2 and TRBJ2-7, with D perhaps matching TRBD2 (6 bases). There are 13 residues in the CDR3. Germline loops: CDR1 SNHLY, CDR2 FYNNEI. V was trimmed by 6 bases and J by 5 bases, leaving 14 bases between them. CDR3 sequence reads: CASRGGEAHEQYF. In DNA, the CDR3 is TGTGCCAGCAGAGGAGGGGAAGCCCACGAGCAGTACTTC.

The rearrangement uses TRBV9 and TRBJ2-3; perhaps D is TRBD1 or TRBD2 (6 bases each). The CDR3 length is 14 residues. V was cut by 5 bases and J by 5 bases, with 15 bases left in between. Per germline, CDR1 SGDLS and CDR2 YYNGEE. The CDR3: CASRGGPHRDTQYF. CDR3 bases: TGTGCCAGCAGGGGGGGCCCACACCGAGATACGCAGTATTTT.

The chain employs TRBV6-1 and TRBJ1-2, with D possibly TRBD1 on 6 matching bases. Trimming left V 1 base short and J 6 bases short, with 15 bases between. CDR3 length: 15 amino acids. The germline gives CDR1 MNHNS, CDR2 SASEGT. CDR3 DNA sequence: TGTGCCAGCAGTGAAGATGTTTGGGCAGGGGATGGCTACACCTTC. It codes for CASSEDVWAGDGYTF.

The rearrangement joins TRBV27 to TRBJ1-1; TRBD1 matches at 7 bases. V trimming: 4 bases; J trimming: 1 base; junction bases outside the gene matches: 0. Germline V gives CDR1 MNHEY, CDR2 SMNVEV (reference sequence). CDR3 length: 13 residues. The CDR3 loop is CASSWTGNTEAFF. DNA of the CDR3: TGTGCCAGCAGTTGGACAGGGAACACTGAAGCTTTCTTT.

The V and J genes are TRBV7-9 and TRBJ2-6; 7 bases line up with TRBD1. CDR3 length: 17 amino acids. CDR1 is SEHNR, CDR2 FQNEAQ, per germline (reference sequence). Trimming took 5 bases from V and 3 from J; bases not matched to a gene: 10. The CDR3 loop is CASSVGQWGFGANVLTF. The CDR3 region has the DNA TGTGCCAGCAGCGTGGGACAGTGGGGCTTTGGGGCCAACGTCCTGACTTTC.